This TCR beta chain was recovered during a study of CD8 T cells in ankylosing spondylitis. General study findings and limits: A TCR beta motif of seven or eight highly homologous variants appeared characteristic of ankylosing spondylitis blood. Within matched ankylosing spondylitis synovial fluid, disease-linked clones were reportedly significantly enriched. In peripheral blood, disease-linked CD8+ clones occurred at relatively low frequencies.

By quantitative 5'-RACE with molecular barcodes, the TCR beta libraries were made. One entry per CDR3 protein results from TCRdb running MiXCR on the 5' RACE reads. The sample has roughly 30,000 distinct CDR3 sequences, under 40% seen once. Trimming removed 2 bases at V and 1 base at J, with 9 bases between. The CDR3 spans 15 residues. The germline V gene has CDR1 ENHRY and CDR2 SYGVKD. On this clonotype itself: Its antigen is currently unknown.

The sequenced sample was synovial fluid, either unsorted or a sorted T cell fraction (not recorded which). This receptor was taken from a male donor with ankylosing spondylitis. The chain carries TRBV10-3 and TRBJ2-1; D not resolved. The CDR3 nucleotides read TGTGCCATCAGTGAGCCCAGTGAGTCCTACAATGAGCAGTTCTTC. Translating gives CAISEPSESYNEQFF.